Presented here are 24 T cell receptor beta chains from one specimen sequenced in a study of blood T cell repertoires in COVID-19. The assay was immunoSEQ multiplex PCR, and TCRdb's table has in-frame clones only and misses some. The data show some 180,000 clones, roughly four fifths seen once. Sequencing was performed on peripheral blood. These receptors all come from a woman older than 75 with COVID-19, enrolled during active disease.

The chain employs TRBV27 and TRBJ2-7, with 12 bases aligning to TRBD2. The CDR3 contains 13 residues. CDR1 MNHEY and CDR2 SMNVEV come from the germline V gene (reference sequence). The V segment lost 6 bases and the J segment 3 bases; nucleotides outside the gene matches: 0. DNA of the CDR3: TGTGCCAGCAGACTAGCGGGAGGCTACGAGCAGTACTTC. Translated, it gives CASRLAGGYEQYF.

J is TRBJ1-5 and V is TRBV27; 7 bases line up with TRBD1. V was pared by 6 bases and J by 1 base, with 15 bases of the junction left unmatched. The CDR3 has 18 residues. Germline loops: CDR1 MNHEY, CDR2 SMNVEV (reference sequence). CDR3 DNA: TGTGCCAGCAGAAGGGGGCAGGGTCAGGGCTGGAGCAATCAGCCCCAGCATTTT. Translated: CASRRGQGQGWSNQPQHF.

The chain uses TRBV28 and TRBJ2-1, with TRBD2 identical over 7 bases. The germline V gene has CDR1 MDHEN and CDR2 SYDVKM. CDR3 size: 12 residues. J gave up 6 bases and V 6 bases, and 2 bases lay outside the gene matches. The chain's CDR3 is CASRLAGNEQFF. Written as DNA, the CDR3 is TGTGCCAGCAGGTTAGCGGGCAATGAGCAGTTCTTC.

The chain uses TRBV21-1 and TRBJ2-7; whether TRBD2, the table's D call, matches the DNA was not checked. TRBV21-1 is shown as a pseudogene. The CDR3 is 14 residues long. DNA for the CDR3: TGTGCCAGCAGCTCCGAGAGGAGTTTCTACGAGCAGTACTTC. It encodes CASSSERSFYEQYF.

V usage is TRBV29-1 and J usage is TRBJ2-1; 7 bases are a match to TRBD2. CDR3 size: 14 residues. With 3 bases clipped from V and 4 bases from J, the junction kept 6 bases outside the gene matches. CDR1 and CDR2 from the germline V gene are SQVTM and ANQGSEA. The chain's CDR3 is CSVDSLAVYNEQFF. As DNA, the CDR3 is TGCAGCGTTGATTCCCTAGCGGTTTACAATGAGCAGTTCTTC.

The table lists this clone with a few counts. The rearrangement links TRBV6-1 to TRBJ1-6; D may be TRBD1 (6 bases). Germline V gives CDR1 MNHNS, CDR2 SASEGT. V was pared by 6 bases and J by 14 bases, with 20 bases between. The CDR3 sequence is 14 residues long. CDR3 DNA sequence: TGTGCCAGCAGAGGACAGTTATCCACCCTCACCCTCCACTTT. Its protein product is CASRGQLSTLTLHF.

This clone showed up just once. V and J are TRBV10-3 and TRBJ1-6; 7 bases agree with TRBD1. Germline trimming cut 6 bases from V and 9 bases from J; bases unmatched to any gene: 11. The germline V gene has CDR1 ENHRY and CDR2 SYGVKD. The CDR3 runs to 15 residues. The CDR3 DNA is TGTGCCATCAGCTTATCGACAGGGAGTACTTCACCCCTCCACTTT. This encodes CAISLSTGSTSPLHF.

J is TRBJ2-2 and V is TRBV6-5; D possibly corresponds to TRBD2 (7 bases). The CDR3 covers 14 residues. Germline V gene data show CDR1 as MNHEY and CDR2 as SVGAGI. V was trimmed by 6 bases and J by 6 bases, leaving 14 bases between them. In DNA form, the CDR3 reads TGTGCCAGCAGGGTAGGGGGGGCGGCCGGGGAGCTGTTTTTT. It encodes CASRVGGAAGELFF.

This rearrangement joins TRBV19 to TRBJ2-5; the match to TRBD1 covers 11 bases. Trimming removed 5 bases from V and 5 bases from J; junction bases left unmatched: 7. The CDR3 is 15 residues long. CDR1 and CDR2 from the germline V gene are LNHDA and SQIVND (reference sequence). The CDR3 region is CASSGQGAMGETQYF. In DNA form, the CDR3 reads TGTGCCAGTAGTGGACAGGGGGCGATGGGGGAGACCCAGTACTTC.

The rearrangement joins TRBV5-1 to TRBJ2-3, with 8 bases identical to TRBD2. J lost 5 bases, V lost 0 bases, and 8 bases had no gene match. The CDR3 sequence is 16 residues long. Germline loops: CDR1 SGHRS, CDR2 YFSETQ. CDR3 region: CASSLDGREVVDTQYF. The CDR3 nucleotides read TGCGCCAGCAGCTTGGACGGGCGGGAGGTGGTAGATACGCAGTATTTT.

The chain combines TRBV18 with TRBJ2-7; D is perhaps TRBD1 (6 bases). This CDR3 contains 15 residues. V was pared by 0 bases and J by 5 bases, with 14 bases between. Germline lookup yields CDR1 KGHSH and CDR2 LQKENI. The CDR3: CASSPPAGAVDEQYF. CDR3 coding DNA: TGTGCCAGCTCACCACCGGCAGGGGCTGTGGACGAGCAGTACTTC.

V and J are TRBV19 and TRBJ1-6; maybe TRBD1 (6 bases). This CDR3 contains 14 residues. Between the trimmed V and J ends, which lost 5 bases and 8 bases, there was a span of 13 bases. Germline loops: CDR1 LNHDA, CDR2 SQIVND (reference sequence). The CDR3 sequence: CASSVTGYDSPLHF. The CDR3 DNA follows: TGTGCCAGTAGTGTTACAGGGTATGATTCACCCCTCCACTTT.

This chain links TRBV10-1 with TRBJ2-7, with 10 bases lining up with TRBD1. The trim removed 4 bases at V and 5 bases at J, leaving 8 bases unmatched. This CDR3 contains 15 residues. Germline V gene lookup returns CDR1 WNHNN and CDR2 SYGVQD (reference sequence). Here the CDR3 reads CASSGSGTGAHEQYF. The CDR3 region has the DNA TGCGCCAGCAGTGGATCCGGGACAGGGGCGCACGAGCAGTACTTC.

The CDR3 nucleotides are TGTGCCAGCAGTATCAGTGGGAGAAAGGGGACCCAGTACTTC. It translates to CASSISGRKGTQYF. This rearrangement joins TRBV25-1 to TRBJ2-5, with D possibly matching TRBD2 (5 bases). This CDR3 comprises 14 residues. In germline, CDR1 is MGHDK, CDR2 SYGVNS. The ends were cut back, 5 bases at V and 7 bases at J, with 17 bases in the middle.

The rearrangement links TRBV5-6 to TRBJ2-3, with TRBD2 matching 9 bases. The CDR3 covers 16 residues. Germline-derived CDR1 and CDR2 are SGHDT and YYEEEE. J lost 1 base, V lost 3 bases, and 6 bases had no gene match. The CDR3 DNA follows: TGTGCCAGCAGCTGGGGGACTAGCACTCGCACAGATACGCAGTATTTT. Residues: CASSWGTSTRTDTQYF.

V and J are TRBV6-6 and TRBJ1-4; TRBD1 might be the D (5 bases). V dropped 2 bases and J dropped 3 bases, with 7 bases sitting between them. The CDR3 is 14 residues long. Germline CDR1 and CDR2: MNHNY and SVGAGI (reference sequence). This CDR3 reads CASSYRGANEKLFF. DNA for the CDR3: TGTGCCAGCAGTTACCGGGGGGCTAATGAAAAACTGTTTTTT.

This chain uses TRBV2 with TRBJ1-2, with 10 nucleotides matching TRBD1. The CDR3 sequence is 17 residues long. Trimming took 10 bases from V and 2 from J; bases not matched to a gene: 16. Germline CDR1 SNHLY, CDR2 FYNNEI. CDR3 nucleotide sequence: TGTGCCATCGATGGGCGAGGACAGGGGGTCGAAAACTATGGCTACACCTTC. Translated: CAIDGRGQGVENYGYTF.

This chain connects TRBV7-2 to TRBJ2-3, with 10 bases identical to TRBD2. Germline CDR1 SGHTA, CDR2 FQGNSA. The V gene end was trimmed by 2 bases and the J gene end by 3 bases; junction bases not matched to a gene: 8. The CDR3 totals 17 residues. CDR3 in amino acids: CASSLIRTSGATDTQYF. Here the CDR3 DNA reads TGTGCCAGCAGCTTAATTCGGACTAGCGGTGCGACAGATACGCAGTATTTT.

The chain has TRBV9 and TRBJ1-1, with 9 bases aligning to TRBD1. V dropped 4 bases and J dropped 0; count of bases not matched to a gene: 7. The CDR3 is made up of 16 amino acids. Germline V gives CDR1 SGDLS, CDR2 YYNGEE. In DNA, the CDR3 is TGTGCCAGCAGCCCGGGACAGGGTCCGGTGAACACTGAAGCTTTCTTT. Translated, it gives CASSPGQGPVNTEAFF. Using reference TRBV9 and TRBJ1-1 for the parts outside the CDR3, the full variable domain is DSGVTQTPKHLITATGQRVTLRCSPRSGDLSVYWYQQSLDQGLQFLIQYYNGEERAKGNILERFSAQQFPDLHSELNLSSLELGDSALYFCASSPGQGPVNTEAFFGQGTRLTVV.

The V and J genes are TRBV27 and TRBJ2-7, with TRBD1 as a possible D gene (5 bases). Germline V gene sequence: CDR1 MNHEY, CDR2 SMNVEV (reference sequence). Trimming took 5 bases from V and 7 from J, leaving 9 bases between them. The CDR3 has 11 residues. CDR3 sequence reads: CASSDHREQYF. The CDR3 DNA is TGTGCCAGCAGTGATCACAGGGAGCAGTACTTC.

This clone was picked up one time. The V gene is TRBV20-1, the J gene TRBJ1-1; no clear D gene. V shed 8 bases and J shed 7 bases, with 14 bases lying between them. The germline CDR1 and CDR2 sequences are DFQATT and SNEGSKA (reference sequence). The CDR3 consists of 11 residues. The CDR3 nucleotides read TGCAGTATCGGATCGGGGTATGAAGCTTTCTTT. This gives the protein CSIGSGYEAFF.

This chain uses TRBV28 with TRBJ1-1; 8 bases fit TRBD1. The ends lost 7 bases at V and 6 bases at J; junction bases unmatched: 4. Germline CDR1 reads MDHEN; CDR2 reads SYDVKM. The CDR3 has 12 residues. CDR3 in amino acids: CASNGQGAEAFF. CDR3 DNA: TGTGCCAGCAATGGACAGGGTGCTGAAGCTTTCTTT. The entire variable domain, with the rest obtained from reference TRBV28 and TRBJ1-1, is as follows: DVKVTQSSRYLVKRTGEKVFLECVQDMDHENMFWYRQDPGLGLRLIYFSYDVKMKEKGDIPEGYSVSREKKERFSLILESASTNQTSMYLCASNGQGAEAFFGQGTRLTVV.

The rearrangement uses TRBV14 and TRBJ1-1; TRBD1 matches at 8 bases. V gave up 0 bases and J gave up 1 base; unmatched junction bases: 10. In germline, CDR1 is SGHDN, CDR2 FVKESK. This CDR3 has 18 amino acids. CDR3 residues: CASSQDRPGTGANTEAFF. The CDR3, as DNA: TGTGCCAGCAGCCAAGACCGTCCCGGGACAGGCGCGAACACTGAAGCTTTCTTT.

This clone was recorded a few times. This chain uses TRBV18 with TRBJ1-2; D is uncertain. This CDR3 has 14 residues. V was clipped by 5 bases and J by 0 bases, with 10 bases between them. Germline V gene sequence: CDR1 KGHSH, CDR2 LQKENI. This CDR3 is CASSRGLTNYGYTF. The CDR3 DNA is TGTGCCAGCTCAAGAGGGCTAACTAACTATGGCTACACCTTC.